These 32 T cell receptor beta chains were all obtained from the same sample, sequenced in a study of blood T cell repertoires in COVID-19. Data came from immunoSEQ multiplex PCR; TCRdb stores just in-frame clones and leaves some out. The table lists more than 300,000 clones, 90% to 95% of them singletons. The sample consisted of PBMCs or T cells enriched from blood (not recorded which). These TCRs come from a woman aged 30 to 39 who had been exposed to COVID-19.

V usage is TRBV24-1 and J usage is TRBJ1-1, with 9 bases that match TRBD1. V trimming: 3 bases; J trimming: 5 bases; junction bases outside the gene matches: 6. The CDR3 is made up of 15 amino acids. Germline lookup yields CDR1 KGHDR and CDR2 SFDVKD. The CDR3 coding sequence is TGTGCCACCAGTGATGCCGGGACAGGGAGTACTGAAGCTTTCTTT. Translated, it gives CATSDAGTGSTEAFF.

DNA for the CDR3: TGTGCCAGCAGCTTATCTTCAACAGGGAGTATAGACACCGGGGAGCTGTTTTTT. Its translation is CASSLSSTGSIDTGELFF. The chain joins TRBV7-8 to TRBJ2-2; D perhaps matches TRBD1 (6 bases). The V and J ends lost 2 bases and 3 bases respectively, with 19 bases between them. The CDR3 spans 18 residues. CDR1 SGHVS and CDR2 FQNEAQ come from the germline V gene. The whole variable domain, filled in from reference TRBV7-8 and TRBJ2-2, reads GAGVSQSPRYKVAKRGQDVALRCDPISGHVSLFWYQQALGQGPEFLTYFQNEAQLDKSGLPSDRFFAERPEGSVSTLKIQRTQQEDSAVYLCASSLSSTGSIDTGELFFGEGSRLTVL.

The V gene is TRBV23-1, the J gene TRBJ1-3, with TRBD1 identical over 7 bases. TRBV23-1 is designated an ORF whose function remains uncertain. The CDR3 contains 11 residues. V shed 8 bases and J 15 bases; nucleotides not matched to a gene: 10. In nucleotides, the CDR3 is TGCGCCAGCTCTATAGGGACAGAAAAATATTTT. Its protein product is CASSIGTEKYF.

This clone was observed once. V is TRBV19 and J is TRBJ1-5; D is unclear. The CDR3 is made up of 14 amino acids. Looked up from germline, CDR1 is LNHDA and CDR2 is SQIVND (reference sequence). The ends were cut back, 8 bases at V and 2 bases at J, with 13 bases in the middle. As DNA, the CDR3 is TGTGCCAGTCATATAGAAAGAGGCAATCAGCCCCAGCATTTT. Its protein product is CASHIERGNQPQHF.

This clone was recorded once. The V gene is TRBV7-3, the J gene TRBJ2-1; 8 bases map to TRBD2. V shed 4 bases and J 5 bases; nucleotides not matched to a gene: 10. Germline V gives CDR1 SGHTA, CDR2 FQGTGA. The CDR3 runs 16 residues. CDR3 DNA sequence: TGTGCCAGCAGCTCATTCAGAGGGCGGGGGGACAATGAGCAGTTCTTC. Its translation is CASSSFRGRGDNEQFF.

A single count supports this clone. CDR3 sequence (DNA): TGTGCCAGCAGTGTTGTAGGCAGGGTGAGGACCCAGTACTTC. Translation: CASSVVGRVRTQYF. The V and J genes are TRBV25-1 and TRBJ2-5, with D possibly matching TRBD1 (5 bases). CDR3 length: 14 residues. V shed 4 bases and J shed 7 bases, with 16 bases lying between them. Germline CDR1 and CDR2: MGHDK and SYGVNS.

The chain uses TRBV2 and TRBJ1-4; possible D gene TRBD1, 6 bases. The CDR3 has 15 amino acids. V was trimmed by 5 bases and J by 6 bases, leaving 16 bases between them. Per germline, CDR1 SNHLY and CDR2 FYNNEI. The CDR3 sequence is CASSPSGGGDEKLFF. DNA for the CDR3: TGTGCCAGCAGTCCCTCGGGAGGGGGAGATGAAAAACTGTTTTTT.

The rearrangement links TRBV27 to TRBJ1-5, with TRBD1 matching 8 bases. Looked up from germline, CDR1 is MNHEY and CDR2 is SMNVEV (reference sequence). The V gene end was trimmed by 3 bases and the J gene end by 5 bases; junction bases not matched to a gene: 6. This CDR3 has 15 residues. This CDR3 is CASSFGTGPDQPQHF. As DNA, the CDR3 is TGTGCCAGCAGTTTTGGGACAGGTCCCGATCAGCCCCAGCATTTT.

The J gene is TRBJ1-5, the V gene TRBV11-2, with D tentatively TRBD1 (5 bases). The germline gives CDR1 SGHAT, CDR2 FQNNGV. Trimming cost V 0 bases and J 3 bases, with 15 bases left between them. This CDR3 is 17 amino acids long. CDR3: CASSLEVGEALNQPQHF. CDR3 sequence (DNA): TGTGCCAGCAGCTTAGAGGTAGGGGAGGCCCTCAATCAGCCCCAGCATTTT.

As DNA, the CDR3 is TGTGCCACGTGGACAGGGGGCAATCAGCCCCAGCATTTT. Amino acids: CATWTGGNQPQHF. This chain links TRBV6-5 with TRBJ1-5; 9 bases map to TRBD1. The CDR3 consists of 13 residues. J lost 2 bases, V lost 10 bases, and 3 bases had no gene match. CDR1 is MNHEY, CDR2 SVGAGI, per germline.

The chain employs TRBV12-3 or TRBV12-4 and TRBJ1-1; D might be TRBD1 (5 bases). V was trimmed by 5 bases and J by 1 base, leaving 8 bases between them. CDR3 length: 13 residues. CDR3 amino acids: CASSPTGNTEAFF. CDR3 in DNA: TGTGCCAGCAGTCCAACAGGGAACACTGAAGCTTTCTTT.

The genes are TRBV7-8 and TRBJ2-1, with no clear D. The germline V and J ends were trimmed by 1 base and 4 bases, with 11 bases remaining between them. CDR3 length: 15 amino acids. Per germline, CDR1 SGHVS and CDR2 FQNEAQ. CDR3 region: CASSLGPRGYNEQFF. The CDR3 nucleotides read TGTGCCAGCAGCTTAGGACCCCGAGGTTACAATGAGCAGTTCTTC.

V usage is TRBV4-2 and J usage is TRBJ2-2; perhaps TRBD2 as D (7 bases). The CDR3 length is 16 residues. CDR1 is LGHNA and CDR2 is YNFKEQ in the germline V gene. Trimming stripped 0 bases from V and 4 bases from J, with 12 bases between. The CDR3 is CASSQEWGGLTGELFF. For the CDR3, the DNA is TGTGCCAGCAGCCAAGAGTGGGGGGGCCTCACCGGGGAGCTGTTTTTT.

The chain is built from TRBV5-1 and TRBJ2-7; 7 bases fit TRBD1. This CDR3 spans 16 amino acids. The V segment lost 0 bases and the J segment 2 bases; nucleotides outside the gene matches: 8. Germline V gene sequence: CDR1 SGHRS, CDR2 YFSETQ. Here the CDR3 DNA reads TGCGCCAGCAGCTTGGGATCTCACAGGGGAACCTACGAGCAGTACTTC. Protein sequence: CASSLGSHRGTYEQYF.

The genes are TRBV10-3 and TRBJ2-7; TRBD2 is a possible D gene (5 bases). CDR3 length equals 15 residues. V lost 0 bases and J 5 bases, leaving 14 bases between the germline ends. CDR1 is ENHRY and CDR2 is SYGVKD in the germline V gene. The CDR3 reads CAISESSRSGNEQYF. The CDR3 DNA reads as TGTGCCATCAGTGAGTCATCCAGATCGGGAAACGAGCAGTACTTC.

This chain links TRBV4-1 with TRBJ1-6, with TRBD1 as a possible D gene (5 bases). This CDR3 is 17 amino acids long. Trimming stripped 0 bases from V and 4 bases from J, with 13 bases between. Germline CDR1 reads MGHRA; CDR2 reads YSYEKL. The CDR3 coding sequence is TGCGCCAGCAGCCAAGAATGGGGGACTGATTATAATTCACCCCTCCACTTT. Encoded protein: CASSQEWGTDYNSPLHF.

The chain employs TRBV5-1 and TRBJ2-2; TRBD2 matches 9 bases. The CDR3 loop spans 16 amino acids. After removal of 4 bases from V and 1 base from J, the junction contained 5 bases not matched to a gene. From germline, CDR1 is SGHRS and CDR2 YFSETQ. In DNA form, the CDR3 reads TGCGCCAGCAGCCTACAACTAGCGGGGAACACCGGGGAGCTGTTTTTT. Translation: CASSLQLAGNTGELFF.

The genes are TRBV13 and TRBJ2-5, with D hard to call. Germline V gene data show CDR1 as PRHDT and CDR2 as FYEKMQ (reference sequence). The CDR3 loop spans 12 amino acids. With 2 bases removed from V and 5 bases from J, the gap between germline ends came to 6 bases. The CDR3 coding sequence is TGTGCCAGCAGCTTACGCCGGGAGACCCAGTACTTC. Translating gives CASSLRRETQYF.

The chain recombines TRBV11-2 with TRBJ1-2, with 9 bases fitting TRBD1. Trimming took 4 bases from V and 5 from J; bases not matched to a gene: 8. The CDR3 length is 15 residues. Germline V gene data show CDR1 as SGHAT and CDR2 as FQNNGV. The CDR3 loop reads CASSSGQGARYGYTF. CDR3 sequence (DNA): TGTGCCAGCAGCTCGGGACAGGGAGCACGGTATGGCTACACCTTC.

The chain employs TRBV2 and TRBJ2-1; 12 bases match TRBD2. CDR1 is SNHLY, CDR2 FYNNEI, per germline. The CDR3 is made up of 15 amino acids. The J segment lost 5 bases and the V segment lost 5 bases, leaving 4 bases of the junction unmatched. In nucleotides, the CDR3 is TGTGCCAGCAGTATGGGACTAGCGGGCAACAATGAGCAGTTCTTC. Amino acids: CASSMGLAGNNEQFF.

This chain connects TRBV4-3 to TRBJ2-7; tentative D call: TRBD2 (5 bases). Trimming left V 0 bases short and J 6 bases short, with 9 bases between. Germline CDR1 reads LGHNA; CDR2 reads YSLEER. The CDR3 spans 13 residues. CDR3 sequence reads: CASSQEYEGEQYF. The CDR3 bases are TGCGCCAGCAGCCAAGAATATGAGGGCGAGCAGTACTTC.

V usage is TRBV30 and J usage is TRBJ1-1; tentatively, D is TRBD1 (6 bases). The CDR3 is made up of 12 amino acids. Germline V gene data show CDR1 as GTSNPN and CDR2 as SVGIG (reference sequence). V was pared by 5 bases and J by 5 bases, with 12 bases between. The CDR3 sequence: CAWAQGITEAFF. Here the CDR3 DNA reads TGTGCCTGGGCCCAGGGGATAACTGAAGCTTTCTTT.

CDR3: CASSVTTLSSYGYTF. The CDR3 coding sequence is TGTGCCAGCAGCGTTACGACTTTATCCTCTTATGGCTACACCTTC. The rearrangement joins TRBV14 to TRBJ1-2; D is uncertain. Per the germline V gene, CDR1 is SGHDN and CDR2 is FVKESK. The CDR3 spans 15 residues. The V gene lost 5 bases and the J gene lost 5 bases, with 18 bases spanning the gap.

The V and J genes are TRBV3-1 (or the pseudogene TRBV3-2) and TRBJ2-3, with 11 bases identical to TRBD2. The CDR3 contains 16 residues. V shed 4 bases, J shed 5 bases, and the junction held 8 bases outside the gene matches. CDR1 and CDR2 (germline): LGHDT, YNNKEL (reference sequence). CDR3: CASSPLAGGPKDTQYF. CDR3 DNA: TGTGCCAGCAGCCCATTAGCGGGGGGGCCCAAAGATACGCAGTATTTT.

J is TRBJ1-2 and V is TRBV2; 9 bases line up with TRBD1. J lost 2 bases, V lost 6 bases, and 7 bases had no gene match. The V gene's germline CDR1 is SNHLY and CDR2 FYNNEI. This CDR3 has 15 residues. The CDR3 is CASRRDRGNNYGYTF. In nucleotides, the CDR3 is TGTGCCAGCAGACGCGACAGGGGGAACAACTATGGCTACACCTTC.

V usage is TRBV6-2 or TRBV6-3 and J usage is TRBJ1-1, with D unclear. V was clipped by 6 bases and J by 4 bases, with 12 bases between them. The CDR3 loop spans 13 amino acids. Per the germline V gene, CDR1 is MNHEY and CDR2 is SVGEGT. The CDR3 DNA reads TGTGCCAGCAGCGAGGGCTGGGCCACTGAAGCTTTCTTT. It specifies CASSEGWATEAFF.

The chain recombines TRBV5-1 with TRBJ1-1; D not resolved. The V gene lost 2 bases and the J gene lost 1 base, with 12 bases spanning the gap. The CDR3 has 15 residues. Germline V gives CDR1 SGHRS, CDR2 YFSETQ. In DNA, the CDR3 is TGCGCCAGCAGCTTTAGGACCGGAGGGAACACTGAAGCTTTCTTT. It encodes CASSFRTGGNTEAFF.

About this clone itself: An end of the junction differs from the germline gene, which may be a read error. The rearrangement joins TRBV5-1 to TRBJ2-5; D may be TRBD1 (6 bases). The CDR3 covers 12 residues. Germline CDR1 SGHRS, CDR2 YFSETQ. In DNA, the CDR3 is TGCGCCAGCAGCTTGGATAACAGGGAGAGGAACTTC. Translation gives CASSLDNRERNF.

The V call is TRBV5-1, the J call TRBJ2-1, with 12 nucleotides matching TRBD2. Germline lookup yields CDR1 SGHRS and CDR2 YFSETQ. V was pared by 4 bases and J by 3 bases, with 5 bases of the junction left unmatched. The CDR3 length is 16 residues. Here the CDR3 reads CASSTSTSGGYNEQFF. CDR3 sequence (DNA): TGCGCCAGCAGCACCTCGACTAGCGGGGGCTACAATGAGCAGTTCTTC.

This sequence joins TRBV25-1 and TRBJ2-2; D is perhaps TRBD2 (5 bases). Germline V lookup: CDR1 MGHDK, CDR2 SYGVNS. Trimming removed 0 bases from V and 7 bases from J, with 15 bases in between. There are 16 residues in the CDR3. CDR3 amino acids: CASSEYDEGARGELFF. As DNA, the CDR3 is TGTGCCAGCAGTGAATACGACGAGGGCGCTCGCGGGGAGCTGTTTTTT.

CDR3 sequence: CASSENRPGGYTF. CDR3 DNA sequence: TGTGCCAGCAGTGAAAACCGTCCGGGAGGCTACACCTTC. The chain joins TRBV2 to TRBJ1-2, with D unresolved. The germline V gene encodes CDR1 SNHLY and CDR2 FYNNEI. This CDR3 region has 13 residues. Trimming took off 2 bases at V and 8 bases at J, with 12 bases between the two ends.

The chain joins TRBV9 to TRBJ1-2; 8 bases are shared with TRBD1. Germline CDR1 SGDLS, CDR2 YYNGEE. V lost 2 bases, J lost 7 bases, and 7 bases stayed unmatched. There are 14 residues in the CDR3. The CDR3 sequence is CASSVSQGAIGYTF. The CDR3, as DNA: TGTGCCAGCAGCGTGTCTCAGGGGGCGATTGGCTACACCTTC.